A single sample gave rise to the 23 T cell receptor beta chains below, sequenced in a study of T cells after yellow fever vaccination. TCRdb passed the 5' RACE reads through MiXCR, listing each CDR3 protein once. The sample contains hundreds of thousands of distinct CDR3 sequences, around 12% of which appear only once. The sequencing used PBMCs, collected on the day of the yellow fever booster vaccination. The source is a man between 25 and 39 years old who received the YFV17D yellow fever vaccine.

A few counts support this clonotype. The rearrangement joins TRBV5-1 to TRBJ1-5; D uncertain. The CDR3 contains 13 residues. Germline assignment: CDR1 SGHRS and CDR2 YFSETQ. The V end was cut by 0 bases, the J end by 5 bases, with 6 bases between. Here the CDR3 DNA reads TGCGCCAGCAGCTTGGCCCCAGATCAGCCCCAGCATTTT. Translation: CASSLAPDQPQHF.

This clonotype appeared a few times. The chain links TRBV12-3 or TRBV12-4 to TRBJ1-2; D unresolved. The CDR3 is made up of 14 amino acids. Trimming took off 6 bases at V and 8 bases at J, with 19 bases between the two ends. CDR3 sequence reads: CASRPPVGSRGYTF. CDR3 sequence (DNA): TGTGCCAGCAGGCCCCCGGTAGGGTCTAGGGGCTACACCTTC.

This chain links TRBV5-1 with TRBJ2-1, with TRBD1 matching 9 bases. The V gene's germline CDR1 is SGHRS and CDR2 YFSETQ. Trimming removed 0 bases from V and 4 bases from J; junction bases left unmatched: 5. This CDR3 has 16 residues. CDR3 sequence reads: CASSLAPGQGYNEQFF. CDR3 sequence (DNA): TGCGCCAGCAGCTTGGCGCCGGGACAGGGTTACAATGAGCAGTTCTTC.

In its sample, this clonotype was seen a few times. V gene TRBV6-1 combines with J gene TRBJ2-5; TRBD2 matches at 12 bases. Germline lookup yields CDR1 MNHNS and CDR2 SASEGT. CDR3 size: 16 residues. The trim removed 6 bases at V and 5 bases at J, leaving 10 bases unmatched. The CDR3 region is CASSRPSGGGWETQYF. The DNA of the CDR3 is TGTGCCAGCAGCCGACCTAGCGGGGGGGGTTGGGAGACCCAGTACTTC.

This clonotype was seen ten or more times. This sequence joins TRBV12-3 or TRBV12-4 and TRBJ1-2, with 7 bases aligning to TRBD1. This CDR3 region has 14 residues. V dropped 5 bases and J dropped 4; count of bases not matched to a gene: 7. The CDR3 protein is CASSLRQGAYGYTF. The CDR3 region has the DNA TGTGCCAGCAGTCTACGACAGGGAGCCTATGGCTACACCTTC.

The gene calls are TRBV5-4 and TRBJ2-1, with D maybe TRBD2 (6 bases). The CDR3 is 14 residues long. Looked up from germline, CDR1 is SGHNT and CDR2 is YYREEE (reference sequence). V was clipped by 1 base and J by 7 bases, with 12 bases between them. The CDR3 sequence: CASSLTYSGNEQFF. DNA for the CDR3: TGTGCCAGCAGCTTGACCTATAGCGGTAATGAGCAGTTCTTC.

This clonotype came up a few times. This chain uses TRBV9 with TRBJ2-7; D gene uncertain. The CDR3 has 13 residues. Germline V gene data show CDR1 as SGDLS and CDR2 as YYNGEE. Between the trimmed V and J ends, which lost 0 bases and 6 bases, there was a span of 10 bases. Here the CDR3 reads CASSVAEQFEQYF. The CDR3 nucleotides are TGTGCCAGCAGCGTAGCTGAACAGTTCGAGCAGTACTTC.

This clonotype showed up many times. The rearrangement uses TRBV6-2 or TRBV6-3 and TRBJ2-7, with TRBD1 identical over 7 bases. V lost 7 bases to trimming and J lost 2 bases; unmatched junction nucleotides: 11. CDR3 size: 15 residues. Per the germline V gene, CDR1 is MNHEY and CDR2 is SVGEGT. Here the CDR3 DNA reads TGTGCCAGCACTTTACAGGGGTCCTACGCCTACGAGCAGTACTTC. Translating it yields CASTLQGSYAYEQYF.

This clonotype occurred a few times. The chain employs TRBV6-2 or TRBV6-3 and TRBJ1-1, with D possibly TRBD1 on 5 matching bases. V gave up 6 bases and J gave up 5 bases, with 16 bases separating them. The CDR3 runs to 14 residues. Germline V lookup: CDR1 MNHEY, CDR2 SVGEGT. For the CDR3, the DNA is TGTGCCAGCAGCCGGCTGGGGGGGGTTACTGAAGCTTTCTTT. Translating gives CASSRLGGVTEAFF.

This clonotype was found once. The chain uses TRBV19 and TRBJ1-5; TRBD1 is a possible D gene (6 bases). CDR3 size: 16 residues. The ends were cut back, 2 bases at V and 6 bases at J, with 17 bases in the middle. Germline CDR1 and CDR2: LNHDA and SQIVND (reference sequence). This CDR3 is CASSISGRGNVQPQHF. DNA of the CDR3: TGTGCCAGTAGTATAAGCGGCAGGGGAAATGTTCAGCCCCAGCATTTT.

The J gene is TRBJ2-1, the V gene TRBV6-2 or TRBV6-3; no clear D gene. The CDR3 contains 15 residues. Germline V CDR1 and CDR2: MNHEY, SVGEGT. Trimming removed 4 bases at V and 10 bases at J, with 20 bases between. CDR3 nucleotides: TGTGCCAGCAGTTCTCTTGGTCGGCAGGAAAGCGAGCAGTTCTTC. Translated, it gives CASSSLGRQESEQFF.

The chain has TRBV7-2 and TRBJ2-5, with D possibly matching TRBD2 (6 bases). This CDR3 has 14 amino acids. Trimming removed 6 bases from V and 0 bases from J, with 11 bases in between. CDR1 and CDR2 from the germline V gene are SGHTA and FQGNSA. For the CDR3, the DNA is TGTGCCAGCAGTCCGGGGGAATACCAAGAGACCCAGTACTTC. It codes for CASSPGEYQETQYF.

This clonotype has only a few counts. The chain couples TRBV9 to TRBJ2-2, with TRBD2 matching 11 bases. The length of the CDR3 is 16 residues. Trimming removed 4 bases from V and 7 bases from J; junction bases left unmatched: 9. Germline CDR1 reads SGDLS; CDR2 reads YYNGEE. The CDR3 loop is CASSSLAGALGGELFF. The CDR3 DNA reads TGTGCCAGCAGCTCACTAGCGGGAGCTTTGGGCGGGGAGCTGTTTTTT.

In its sample, this clonotype was seen many times. V usage is TRBV20-1 and J usage is TRBJ1-1; TRBD1 might be the D (5 bases). CDR3 length: 15 residues. Germline CDR1 DFQATT, CDR2 SNEGSKA (reference sequence). Trimming removed 3 bases at V and 1 base at J, with 15 bases between. In DNA, the CDR3 is TGCAGTGCTAGGGTCCGGGGGAGCGGGAACACTGAAGCTTTCTTT. Protein sequence: CSARVRGSGNTEAFF.

The J gene is TRBJ2-1, the V gene TRBV20-1; tentative D call: TRBD2 (6 bases). Between the trimmed V and J ends, which lost 5 bases and 4 bases, there was a span of 18 bases. CDR3 length: 15 residues. Germline V lookup: CDR1 DFQATT, CDR2 SNEGSKA (reference sequence). The CDR3 region has the DNA TGCAGTGCTGCCGCGGGACCCTCTAGGTACAATGAGCAGTTCTTC. This gives the protein CSAAAGPSRYNEQFF.

This sequence joins TRBV7-2 and TRBJ1-1; TRBD1 agrees at 9 bases. This CDR3 is built from 13 residues. Germline loops: CDR1 SGHTA, CDR2 FQGNSA. J gave up 4 bases and V 7 bases, and 4 bases lay outside the gene matches. The CDR3 loop reads CASTWTGVTEAFF. CDR3 nucleotides: TGTGCCAGCACTTGGACAGGGGTCACTGAAGCTTTCTTT.

The V gene is TRBV9, the J gene TRBJ1-5; the D is unclear. The CDR3 spans 15 residues. Trimming shortened V by 3 bases and J by 1 base, and 11 bases separated the two germline ends. CDR1 and CDR2 (germline): SGDLS, YYNGEE. CDR3 region: CASSADPGSNQPQHF. CDR3 DNA sequence: TGTGCCAGCAGCGCCGACCCGGGGAGCAATCAGCCCCAGCATTTT.

This chain connects TRBV28 to TRBJ2-7; the match to TRBD1 covers 10 bases. The germline V gene encodes CDR1 MDHEN and CDR2 SYDVKM. This CDR3 comprises 13 residues. V lost 10 bases to trimming and J lost 11 bases; unmatched junction nucleotides: 14. The CDR3 loop is CATLDRGRFKEYF. The CDR3, as DNA: TGTGCCACCCTAGACAGGGGGCGATTCAAGGAGTACTTC.

The table lists this clonotype with a few counts. The V and J genes are TRBV29-1 and TRBJ2-1; D is unclear. The CDR3 length is 11 residues. The V end lost 4 bases, the J end lost 8 bases, and 9 bases lay between the germline ends. The germline gives CDR1 SQVTM, CDR2 ANQGSEA. CDR3 in amino acids: CSVAPTDEQFF. The CDR3 DNA sequence: TGCAGCGTTGCCCCGACGGATGAGCAGTTCTTC.

The chain carries TRBV5-1 and TRBJ1-1; 8 positions match TRBD1. The CDR3 contains 15 residues. Per the germline V gene, CDR1 is SGHRS and CDR2 is YFSETQ. V trimming: 4 bases; J trimming: 6 bases; junction bases outside the gene matches: 11. The CDR3, as DNA: TGCGCCAGCAGCGTTACCGGGACAGGTTCTTCTGAAGCTTTCTTT. Protein sequence: CASSVTGTGSSEAFF.

The chain combines TRBV24-1 with TRBJ2-3; 7 bases align to TRBD2. From germline, CDR1 is KGHDR and CDR2 SFDVKD. J lost 5 bases, V lost 7 bases, and 5 bases had no gene match. The length of the CDR3 is 13 residues. CDR3 DNA: TGTGCCACCAGGGCGGCGGGAGTAGATACGCAGTATTTT. Translated, it gives CATRAAGVDTQYF.

In its sample, this clonotype was seen a few times. V gene TRBV20-1 combines with J gene TRBJ1-4; 9 bases fit TRBD1. V trimming: 5 bases; J trimming: 7 bases; junction bases outside the gene matches: 8. From germline, CDR1 is DFQATT and CDR2 SNEGSKA (reference sequence). This CDR3 has 14 residues. The CDR3 nucleotides read TGCAGTGCTCCTACAGGGGGCCTAGGTGAAAAACTGTTTTTT. This codes for CSAPTGGLGEKLFF.

This rearrangement joins TRBV24-1 to TRBJ2-5; no definite D call. There are 14 residues in the CDR3. Germline V gene lookup returns CDR1 KGHDR and CDR2 SFDVKD. V dropped 6 bases and J dropped 1 base, with 11 bases sitting between them. The CDR3 reads CATSTPSAQETQYF. The DNA for the CDR3 is TGTGCCACCAGTACCCCCAGCGCCCAAGAGACCCAGTACTTC.